The sequence of this T cell receptor beta chain was determined in a study of OX40 agonist ivuxolimab in advanced cancers. About the research overall: Three patients responded partially, comprising one with hepatocellular carcinoma and two with cutaneous melanoma.

Only in-frame clones appear in the TCRdb table, and some are missing; sequencing was by immunoSEQ multiplex PCR. The sample lists 69,000 or so clones; roughly four fifths were seen once. The CDR3 has 13 residues. Germline lookup yields CDR1 SGHAT and CDR2 FQNNGV. Between the trimmed V and J ends, which lost 0 bases and 7 bases, there was a span of 9 bases. For this clone: Its specificity is unknown.

Study-wide results and limits: Researchers report that CD8+ T cells had, on average, more expanded clones than CD4+. Circulating CD4+ and CD8+ T cells showed clonal expansion by week 6 at 0.1 to 3.0 mg/kg.

The input for sequencing was CD4+ or CD8+ T cells sorted from blood, taken in a trial of the OX40 agonist ivuxolimab. This clonotype originated in an adult with an advanced solid tumor such as melanoma, head and neck, liver or kidney cancer. This chain connects TRBV11-2 to TRBJ1-1; a weak D match, TRBD1 (6 bases). Here the CDR3 reads CASSLDGQIEAFF. The CDR3 DNA is TGTGCCAGCAGCTTAGACGGACAGATTGAAGCTTTCTTT.